This TCR beta chain was documented in a study of cytomegalovirus exposure and HLA in healthy donors. Study results and caveats: HLA alleles showed associations with some 17,000 TCR beta sequences in a later analysis, at a 0.05 false discovery rate. Most TCR beta V segments were productive about 87% or about 30% of the time in an earlier analysis.

Details on this clone: Its antigen is not known.

The PCR made use of 60 Vbeta and 13 Jbeta primers. Sequenced by immunoSEQ multiplex PCR; TCRdb stores in-frame clones only, minus some. The sample lists more than 65,000 clones, 65% to 85% seen once, with around a fifth in the top ten. Germline lookup yields CDR1 SGDLS and CDR2 YYNGEE. There are 16 residues in the CDR3. Trimming stripped 0 bases from V and 5 bases from J, with 17 bases between. The chain couples TRBV9 to TRBJ2-5; D may be TRBD2 (5 bases). The TCR originated in a middle-aged woman in good health and CMV-seropositive. Sequencing was performed on PBMCs. The CDR3 coding sequence is TGTGCCAGCAGCGTAGCCTCGGGGATGAGTGGGGAGACCCAGTACTTC. Residues: CASSVASGMSGETQYF. Looking up the rest from reference TRBV9 and TRBJ2-5 gives the full variable domain: DSGVTQTPKHLITATGQRVTLRCSPRSGDLSVYWYQQSLDQGLQFLIQYYNGEERAKGNILERFSAQQFPDLHSELNLSSLELGDSALYFCASSVASGMSGETQYFGPGTRLLVL.